This TCR beta chain is from a study of blood T cell repertoires in COVID-19. Clones were sequenced by immunoSEQ multiplex PCR, and TCRdb holds only the in-frame ones, with some missing. Of fewer than 450,000 clones detected, approximately 88% appear once; the ten largest clones hold over 9.5%. This receptor was taken from a woman in her fifties or sixties with COVID-19, enrolled during active disease. Sequencing was carried out using peripheral blood.

The CDR3 DNA sequence: TGTGCCAGCAGTCGTGGGAGCTCTGGAAACACCATATATTTT. Encoded protein: CASSRGSSGNTIYF. The chain combines TRBV6-5 with TRBJ1-3; D remains ambiguous. The germline V gene has CDR1 MNHEY and CDR2 SVGAGI. Deletions cut 5 bases from V and 0 bases from J, with 8 bases between. The length of the CDR3 is 14 residues.